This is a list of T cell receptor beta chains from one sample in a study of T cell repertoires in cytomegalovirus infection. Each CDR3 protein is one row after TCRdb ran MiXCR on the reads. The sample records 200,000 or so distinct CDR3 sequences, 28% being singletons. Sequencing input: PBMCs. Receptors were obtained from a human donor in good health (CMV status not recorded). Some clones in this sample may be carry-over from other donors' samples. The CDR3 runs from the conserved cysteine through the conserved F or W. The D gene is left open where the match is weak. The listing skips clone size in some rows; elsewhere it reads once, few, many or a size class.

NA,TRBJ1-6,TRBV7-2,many,TGTGCCAGCAGCTTGGTACTGTCCGCACCCCTCCACTTT,CASSLVLSAPLHF
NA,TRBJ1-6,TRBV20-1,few,TGCAGTGCTCCCGAAGGCGCCAACGTCCGCAATTCACCCCTCCACTTT,CSAPEGANVRNSPLHF
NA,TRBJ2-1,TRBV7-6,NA,TGTGCCAGCAGCTTAGTCCGACAGATCGACAATGAGCAGTTCTTC,CASSLVRQIDNEQFF
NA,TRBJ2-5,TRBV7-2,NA,TGTGCCAGCAGCTTAGATCTTCAGACCCAGTACTTC,CASSLDLQTQYF
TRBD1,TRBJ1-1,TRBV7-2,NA,TGTGACAGCAGCTTAGCGCGGACAGGGAACACTGAAGCTTTCTTT,CDSSLARTGNTEAFF
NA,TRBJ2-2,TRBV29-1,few,TGCAGCGCCCGTAGAAGGAACACCGGGGAGCTGTTTTTT,CSARRRNTGELFF
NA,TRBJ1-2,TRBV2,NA,TGTGCCAGCAGAGAGACAGTTTATGGCTACACCTTC,CASRETVYGYTF
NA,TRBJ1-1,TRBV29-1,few,TGCAGCGCTTCCTACTTGGTAGGGTCCACTGAAGCTTTCTTT,CSASYLVGSTEAFF
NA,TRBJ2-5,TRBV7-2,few,TGTGCCAGCAGCCGTTCAGGGGACGAGACCCAGTACTTC,CASSRSGDETQYF
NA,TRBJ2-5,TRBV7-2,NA,TGTGCCAGCAGCCCCACCGGGATCCCACAAGAGACCCAGTACTTC,CASSPTGIPQETQYF
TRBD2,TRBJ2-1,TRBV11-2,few,TGTGCCAGCAGCTTAATGAGCGGGGGGGCATATGAGCAGTTCTTC,CASSLMSGGAYEQFF
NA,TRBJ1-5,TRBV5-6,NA,TGTGCCAGCAGCTCCGGGACTTTCAGCAATCAGCCCCAGCATTTT,CASSSGTFSNQPQHF
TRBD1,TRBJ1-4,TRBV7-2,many,TGTGCCAGCAGCTCCGGGACAGGGGATGAAAAACTGTTTTTT,CASSSGTGDEKLFF
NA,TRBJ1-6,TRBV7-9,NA,TGTGCCAGCAGCTTAGCGTCTTGGGGGGAAGTGGAGAATTCACCCCTCCACTTT,CASSLASWGEVENSPLHF
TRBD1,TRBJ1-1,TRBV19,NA,TGTGCCAGTAGTGTGACAGGGGCGGGTATGAACACTGAAGCTTTCTTT,CASSVTGAGMNTEAFF
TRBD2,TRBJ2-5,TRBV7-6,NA,TGTGCCACAGGGCCCGAAGCGGGGACGGAGACCCAGTACTTC,CATGPEAGTETQYF
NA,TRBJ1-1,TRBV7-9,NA,TGTGCCAGCAGCCCCCCGGCACAGCTGAACACTGAAGCTTTCTTT,CASSPPAQLNTEAFF
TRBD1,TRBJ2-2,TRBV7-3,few,TGTGCCAGCAGCCGAAACAGGGGGCACACCGGGGAGCTGTTTTTT,CASSRNRGHTGELFF
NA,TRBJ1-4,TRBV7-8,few,TGTGCCAGCAGCTCCGTGCGCCCTGGGGGTTCTAATGAAAAACTGTTTTTT,CASSSVRPGGSNEKLFF
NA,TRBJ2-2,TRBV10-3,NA,TGTGCCATCAGTTCGACCGACCCGAACACCGGGGAGCTGTTTTTT,CAISSTDPNTGELFF
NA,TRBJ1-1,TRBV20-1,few,TGCAGTGCTAGAGATTTGCGGGGGATGAACACTGAAGCTTTCTTT,CSARDLRGMNTEAFF
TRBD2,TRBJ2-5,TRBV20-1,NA,TGCAGTGCTAGTCGACTAGCGGGGGGTTACCAAGAGACCCAGTACTTC,CSASRLAGGYQETQYF
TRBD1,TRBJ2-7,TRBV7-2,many,TGTGCCAGCAGCTTCCCGACAGGGGGCTACGAGCAGTACTTC,CASSFPTGGYEQYF
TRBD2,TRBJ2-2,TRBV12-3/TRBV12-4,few,TGTGCCAGCACCACGAGGGGGACTAGTGACACCGGGGAGCTGTTTTTT,CASTTRGTSDTGELFF
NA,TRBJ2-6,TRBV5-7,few,TGTGCCAGCAGCTCCCAAACCCCCCTCTCTGGGGCCAACGTCCTGACTTTC,CASSSQTPLSGANVLTF
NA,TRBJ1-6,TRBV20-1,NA,TGCAGTGCTAGGCGCAGCCCAGATTCACCCCTCCACTTT,CSARRSPDSPLHF
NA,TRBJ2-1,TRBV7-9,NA,TGTGCCAGCAGCTTAGTACAGGGCGCCTCCTACAATGAGCAGTTCTTC,CASSLVQGASYNEQFF
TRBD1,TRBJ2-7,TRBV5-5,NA,TGTGCCAGCAGCCTGACATTGAGGACAGGGGCCCACGAGCAGTACTTC,CASSLTLRTGAHEQYF
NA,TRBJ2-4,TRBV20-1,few,TGCAGTGCTAGTAAGAGCGGCTTAGCCAAAAACATTCAGTACTTC,CSASKSGLAKNIQYF
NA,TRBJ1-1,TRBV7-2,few,TGTGCCAGCAGCTTAGAGGATGAAGCTTTCTTT,CASSLEDEAFF
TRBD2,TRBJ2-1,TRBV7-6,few,TGTGCCAGCATATCTAGACTAGCGGGGGGCCTCCTGAATGAGCAGTTCTTC,CASISRLAGGLLNEQFF
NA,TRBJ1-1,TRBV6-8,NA,TGTGCCAGCAGTTATCTGGGTACTGAAGCTTTCTTT,CASSYLGTEAFF
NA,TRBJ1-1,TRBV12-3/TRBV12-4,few,TGTGCCAGCACCCGTGTGGGGCCCACTGAAGCTTTCTTT,CASTRVGPTEAFF